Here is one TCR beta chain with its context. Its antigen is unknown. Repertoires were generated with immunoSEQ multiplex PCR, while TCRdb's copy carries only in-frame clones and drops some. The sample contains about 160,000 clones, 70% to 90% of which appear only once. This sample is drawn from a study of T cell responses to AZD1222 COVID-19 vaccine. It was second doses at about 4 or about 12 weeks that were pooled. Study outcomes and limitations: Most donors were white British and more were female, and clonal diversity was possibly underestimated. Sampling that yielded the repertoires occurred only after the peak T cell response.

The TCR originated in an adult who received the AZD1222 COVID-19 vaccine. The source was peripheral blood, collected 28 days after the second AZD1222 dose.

In DNA, the CDR3 is TGCGCCAGCAGCCCCTTGGAAGCGGGGGGCGCAGATACGCAGTATTTT. Encoded protein: CASSPLEAGGADTQYF. V usage is TRBV5-1 and J usage is TRBJ2-3; TRBD2 matches 9 bases. V was pared by 4 bases and J by 4 bases, with 10 bases of the junction left unmatched. The CDR3 loop spans 16 amino acids. Germline V CDR1 and CDR2: SGHRS, YFSETQ.